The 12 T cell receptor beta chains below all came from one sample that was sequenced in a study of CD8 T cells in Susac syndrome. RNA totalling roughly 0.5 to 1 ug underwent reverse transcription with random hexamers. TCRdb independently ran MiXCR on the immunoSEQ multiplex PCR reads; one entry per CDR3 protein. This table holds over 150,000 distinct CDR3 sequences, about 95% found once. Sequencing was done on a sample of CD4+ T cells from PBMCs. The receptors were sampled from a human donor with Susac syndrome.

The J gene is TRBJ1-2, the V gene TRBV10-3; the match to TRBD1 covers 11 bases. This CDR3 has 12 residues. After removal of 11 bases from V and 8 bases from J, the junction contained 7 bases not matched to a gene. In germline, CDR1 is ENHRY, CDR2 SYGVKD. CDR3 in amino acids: CAVGTGGEGYTF. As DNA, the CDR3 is TGTGCCGTTGGGACAGGGGGTGAGGGCTACACCTTC.

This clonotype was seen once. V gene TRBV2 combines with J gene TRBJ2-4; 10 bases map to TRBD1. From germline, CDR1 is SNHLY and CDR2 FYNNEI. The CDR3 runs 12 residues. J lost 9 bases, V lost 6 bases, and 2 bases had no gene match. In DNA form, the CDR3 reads TGTGCCAGCAGGGGGGACAGGGGCATTCAGTACTTC. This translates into CASRGDRGIQYF.

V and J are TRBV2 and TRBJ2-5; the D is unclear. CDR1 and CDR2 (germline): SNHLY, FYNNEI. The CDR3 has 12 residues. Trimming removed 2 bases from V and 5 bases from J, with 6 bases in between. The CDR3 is CASSEIRETQYF. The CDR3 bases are TGTGCCAGCAGTGAAATCCGGGAGACCCAGTACTTC.

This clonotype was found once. CDR3 protein: CASSPDGGNQPQHF. CDR3 bases: TGTGCCAGCTCACCAGACGGAGGCAATCAGCCCCAGCATTTT. The genes are TRBV18 and TRBJ1-5; the D is unclear. Deletions cut 2 bases from V and 2 bases from J, with 7 bases between. The CDR3 covers 14 residues. The germline V gene has CDR1 KGHSH and CDR2 LQKENI. The variable domain in full, completed from reference TRBV18 and TRBJ1-5, reads NAGVMQNPRHLVRRRGQEARLRCSPMKGHSHVYWYRQLPEEGLKFMVYLQKENIIDESGMPKERFSAEFPKEGPSILRIQQVVRGDSAAYFCASSPDGGNQPQHFGDGTRLSIL.

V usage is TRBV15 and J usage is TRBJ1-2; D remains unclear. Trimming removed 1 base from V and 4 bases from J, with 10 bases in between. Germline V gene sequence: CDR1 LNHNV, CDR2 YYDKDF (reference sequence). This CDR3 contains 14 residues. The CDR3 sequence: CATSRGRQGYGYTF. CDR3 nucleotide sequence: TGTGCCACCAGCAGAGGTCGGCAAGGCTATGGCTACACCTTC.

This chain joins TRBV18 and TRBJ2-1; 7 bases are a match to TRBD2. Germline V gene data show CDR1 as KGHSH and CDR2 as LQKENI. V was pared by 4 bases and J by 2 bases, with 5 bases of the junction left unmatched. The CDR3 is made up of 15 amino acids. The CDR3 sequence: CASSRGSNPYNEQFF. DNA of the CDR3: TGTGCCAGCTCACGCGGGAGTAACCCCTACAATGAGCAGTTCTTC.

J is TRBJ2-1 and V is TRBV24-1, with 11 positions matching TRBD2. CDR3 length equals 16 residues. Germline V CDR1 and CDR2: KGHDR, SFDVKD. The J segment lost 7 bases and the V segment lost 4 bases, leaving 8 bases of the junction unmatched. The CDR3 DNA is TGTGCCACCAGTGACTCAGGACTAGCGGGTGGTAATGAGCAGTTCTTC. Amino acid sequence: CATSDSGLAGGNEQFF.

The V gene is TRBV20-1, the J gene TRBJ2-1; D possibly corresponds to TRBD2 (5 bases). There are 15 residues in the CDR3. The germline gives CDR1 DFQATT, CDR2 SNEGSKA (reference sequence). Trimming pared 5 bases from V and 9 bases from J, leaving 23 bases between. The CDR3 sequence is CSAGPFAGEIGEQFF. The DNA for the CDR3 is TGCAGTGCTGGACCCTTCGCTGGGGAGATCGGTGAGCAGTTCTTC.

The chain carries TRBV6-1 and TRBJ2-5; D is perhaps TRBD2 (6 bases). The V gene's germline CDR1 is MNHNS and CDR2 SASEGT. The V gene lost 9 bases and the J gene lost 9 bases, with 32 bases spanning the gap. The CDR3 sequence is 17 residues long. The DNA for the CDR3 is TGTGCCAGTACCGATCGGTCCGGGACTCCGTGGGATGGGGCCCAGTACTTC. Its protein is CASTDRSGTPWDGAQYF.

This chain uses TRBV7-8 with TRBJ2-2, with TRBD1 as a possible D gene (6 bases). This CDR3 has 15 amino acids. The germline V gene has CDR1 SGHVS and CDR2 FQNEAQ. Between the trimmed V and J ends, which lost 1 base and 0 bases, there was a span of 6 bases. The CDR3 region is CASSLGTANTGELFF. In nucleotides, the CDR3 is TGTGCCAGCAGCTTAGGGACAGCGAACACCGGGGAGCTGTTTTTT.

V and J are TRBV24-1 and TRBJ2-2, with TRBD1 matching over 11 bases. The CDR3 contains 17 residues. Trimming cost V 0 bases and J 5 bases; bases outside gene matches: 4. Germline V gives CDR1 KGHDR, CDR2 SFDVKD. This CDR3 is CATSDLQGQGGTGELFF. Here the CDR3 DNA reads TGTGCCACCAGTGATTTGCAGGGACAGGGGGGGACCGGGGAGCTGTTTTTT.

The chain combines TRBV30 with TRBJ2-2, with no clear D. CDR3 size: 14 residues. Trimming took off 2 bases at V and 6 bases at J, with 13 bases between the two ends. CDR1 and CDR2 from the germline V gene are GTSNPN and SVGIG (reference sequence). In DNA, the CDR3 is TGTGCCTGGAGTCCAGACCTAAACGCCGGGGAGCTGTTTTTT. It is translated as CAWSPDLNAGELFF.